Sequencing of this T cell receptor beta chain was carried out in a study of T cells in Graves' hyperthyroidism and ophthalmopathy. Across the whole study: Initial diagnosis, before any treatment, was when peripheral blood was collected.

Absence of ophthalmopathy progression within 18 months defined stable Graves' hyperthyroidism. This clonotype was seen repeatedly, ten times or more. Researchers took RNA transcripts and amplified the TCR beta CDR3 regions from them. An initial round of RT-PCR targeting the TCR CDR3 relied on the HTBI primer set. Each CDR3 protein gets one entry after TCRdb re-called the multiplex PCR reads with MiXCR. The sample includes fewer than 400,000 distinct CDR3 sequences, around 25% of them seen just once. Germline V gene sequence: CDR1 SNHLY, CDR2 FYNNEI. Trimming cost V 2 bases and J 7 bases; bases outside gene matches: 4. The CDR3 sequence is 15 residues long.

The chain joins TRBV2 to TRBJ2-1; TRBD1 matches at 11 bases. The sample taken for sequencing was blood. The receptor's source is a man aged 45-65 years with Graves' hyperthyroidism. In DNA form, the CDR3 reads TGTGCCAGCAGTGAAAGGACAGGGGGCTTTAATGAGCAGTTCTTC. Translating it yields CASSERTGGFNEQFF.